This record concerns one T cell receptor (beta chain) sequence. Its antigen is unidentified. This entry is derived from a study of blood T cells in healthy people across ages. Broader study findings: Expanded clonotype shifts may have been confounded, as the donors had an unknown CMV status. In these data, TCR beta diversity tracked strongly with naive T cell percentage.

Germline CDR1 MDHEN, CDR2 SYDVKM. There are 14 residues in the CDR3. A second PCR, run for about 7 to 11 cycles, used a sample-barcoded 5' primer plus a J-beta primer mix. Each of the samples gave a minimum of 3 million paired-end reads that contained CDR3. TCRdb reprocessed the 5' RACE reads with MiXCR, giving one entry per CDR3 protein. The sample yields around 1,100,000 distinct CDR3 sequences, roughly two fifths seen once. The genes are TRBV28 and TRBJ2-1, with D uncertain. The end of the DNA aligns better with TRBJ2-7, so the J call may be wrong. The sequenced material came from blood. The receptor was isolated from a man aged 18 to 29 in good health. This CDR3 reads CASSLSGLYNEQYF. DNA for the CDR3: TGTGCCAGCAGTTTATCTGGGCTCTACAATGAGCAGTACTTC.